This entry is about one T cell receptor (beta chain). Its specificity is not known. This specimen comes from a study of post-analysis software for immune sequencing data. On the study more broadly: Patients with relapsing-remitting, secondary progressive and progressive-relapsing multiple sclerosis courses were all represented.

Points from the study as a whole: Controls' normalized Chao1 diversity significantly exceeded that of multiple sclerosis patients. The F measure placed samples prepared in the same batch into strongly shared clusters. With TRBV5-6, TRBV5-1 and TRBV20-1 included, about five TRBV segments were more frequent in patients than in controls.

cDNA libraries for TCR beta contained unique molecular identifiers. Input populations of about 0.9 to 10 million T cells gave rise to approximately 500,000 cDNA molecules. Using its own MiXCR run on the PCR reads, TCRdb lists one record per CDR3 protein. The data show approximately 660,000 distinct CDR3 sequences, with 55% to 60% seen just once and about 10% held by the top ten. V lost 7 bases and J 4 bases, leaving 17 bases between the germline ends. The CDR3 is made up of 16 amino acids. The germline V gene encodes CDR1 MDHEN and CDR2 SYDVKM. The chain recombines TRBV28 with TRBJ1-6; D is possibly TRBD1 (5 bases). The specimen sequenced was blood. This receptor was taken from a girl aged 2 to 10 with multiple sclerosis. This CDR3 is CASTQAGRGYNSPLHF. The DNA of the CDR3 is TGTGCCAGCACCCAAGCCGGGCGGGGGTATAATTCACCCCTCCACTTT.